Listed below are T cell receptor beta chains from one sample, sequenced in a study of blood T cell repertoires in COVID-19. Libraries were prepared by immunoSEQ multiplex PCR; TCRdb keeps only in-frame clonotypes and omits some of them. The repertoire holds 55,000 to 75,000 clones, with about 86% as singletons. Specimen: peripheral blood. These receptors originate from a man aged 45 to 65 with acute or convalescent COVID-19. Both conserved end residues are part of each CDR3. Fields, in order: CDR3 protein, CDR3 DNA, V gene, clone size, J gene, D gene. The D gene is left open where the match is weak. Size is omitted from some rows. Given values are once, few, many or a class for expanded clones.

cdr3_aa: CAWSVSYRGGNIQYF; cdr3_nt: TGTGCCTGGAGTGTAAGCTACCGTGGAGGAAACATTCAGTACTTC; v_call: TRBV30; clone_size: .; j_call: TRBJ2-4; d_call: .
cdr3_aa: CASSPTGKETQYF; cdr3_nt: TGTGCCAGCAGTCCTACAGGGAAAGAGACCCAGTACTTC; v_call: TRBV5-4; clone_size: once; j_call: TRBJ2-5; d_call: .
cdr3_aa: CASTKGTDQTYEQYF; cdr3_nt: TGTGCCAGCACGAAAGGGACAGACCAAACCTACGAGCAGTACTTC; v_call: TRBV18; clone_size: .; j_call: TRBJ2-7; d_call: TRBD1
cdr3_aa: CASSQTRVRGNEQYF; cdr3_nt: TGTGCCAGCAGCCAAACTCGAGTCAGGGGTAACGAGCAGTACTTC; v_call: TRBV16; clone_size: few; j_call: TRBJ2-7; d_call: .
cdr3_aa: CASSPFGTNQPQHF; cdr3_nt: TGTGCCAGCTCACCATTCGGGACAAATCAGCCCCAGCATTTT; v_call: TRBV18; clone_size: .; j_call: TRBJ1-5; d_call: .
cdr3_aa: CASSRDRGWGYEQYF; cdr3_nt: TGTGCCAGCAGCAGGGACAGGGGATGGGGTTACGAGCAGTACTTC; v_call: TRBV7-9; clone_size: .; j_call: TRBJ2-7; d_call: TRBD1
cdr3_aa: CASSLALAGTGELFF; cdr3_nt: TGTGCCAGCAGCTTAGCTCTAGCGGGCACCGGGGAGCTGTTTTTT; v_call: TRBV11-2; clone_size: .; j_call: TRBJ2-2; d_call: TRBD2
cdr3_aa: CASSSRRQGSGGYTF; cdr3_nt: TGTGCCAGTAGTTCACGCAGACAGGGTTCTGGAGGCTACACCTTC; v_call: TRBV19; clone_size: .; j_call: TRBJ1-2; d_call: TRBD1
cdr3_aa: CASTMGGVTEAFF; cdr3_nt: TGTGCCAGCACTATGGGGGGGGTCACTGAAGCTTTCTTT; v_call: TRBV12-3/TRBV12-4; clone_size: .; j_call: TRBJ1-1; d_call: .
cdr3_aa: CAWTGGTGGTEAFF; cdr3_nt: TGTGCCTGGACCGGTGGGACAGGGGGCACTGAAGCTTTCTTT; v_call: TRBV30; clone_size: .; j_call: TRBJ1-1; d_call: TRBD1
cdr3_aa: CASSLYDRQETQYF; cdr3_nt: TGTGCCAGCAGCTTGTACGACAGGCAAGAGACCCAGTACTTC; v_call: TRBV5-6; clone_size: .; j_call: TRBJ2-5; d_call: .
cdr3_aa: CAWSVLGTSTDTQYF; cdr3_nt: TGTGCCTGGAGTGTACTGGGCACTAGCACAGATACGCAGTATTTT; v_call: TRBV30; clone_size: .; j_call: TRBJ2-3; d_call: .
cdr3_aa: CASSYGGNYTF; cdr3_nt: TGTGCCAGCAGTTACGGGGGGAACTACACCTTC; v_call: TRBV6-5; clone_size: few; j_call: TRBJ1-2; d_call: .
cdr3_aa: CSAASGHEQYF; cdr3_nt: TGCAGTGCTGCTAGCGGGCACGAGCAGTACTTC; v_call: TRBV20-1; clone_size: .; j_call: TRBJ2-7; d_call: TRBD2
cdr3_aa: CASSLDIGADTQYF; cdr3_nt: TGTGCCAGCAGCTTGGATATCGGAGCAGATACGCAGTATTTT; v_call: TRBV7-3; clone_size: .; j_call: TRBJ2-3; d_call: .
cdr3_aa: CASSFQGTDEKLFF; cdr3_nt: TGTGCCAGCAGCTTCCAGGGTACTGATGAAAAACTGTTTTTT; v_call: TRBV7-9; clone_size: .; j_call: TRBJ1-4; d_call: .
cdr3_aa: CASGSPRTAYEQYF; cdr3_nt: TGTGCTAGTGGCTCACCCAGGACAGCCTACGAGCAGTACTTC; v_call: TRBV12-5; clone_size: .; j_call: TRBJ2-7; d_call: .
cdr3_aa: CASRRGGFYEQYF; cdr3_nt: TGTGCCAGCAGGAGAGGGGGATTCTACGAGCAGTACTTC; v_call: TRBV11-2; clone_size: .; j_call: TRBJ2-7; d_call: .
cdr3_aa: CASSERGTGELFF; cdr3_nt: TGCGCCAGCAGTGAAAGGGGAACCGGGGAGCTGTTTTTT; v_call: TRBV10-1; clone_size: .; j_call: TRBJ2-2; d_call: .
cdr3_aa: CASSQGGGSYEQYF; cdr3_nt: TGTGCCAGCAGCCAAGGCGGGGGCTCCTACGAGCAGTACTTC; v_call: TRBV3-1/TRBV3-2; clone_size: .; j_call: TRBJ2-7; d_call: TRBD2
cdr3_aa: CASSEYDRDEQFF; cdr3_nt: TGCGCCAGCAGTGAGTATGACAGGGATGAGCAGTTCTTC; v_call: TRBV10-1; clone_size: .; j_call: TRBJ2-1; d_call: TRBD1
cdr3_aa: CASSLGGLRTDTQYF; cdr3_nt: TGTGCCAGCAGCTTAGGAGGACTACGCACAGATACGCAGTATTTT; v_call: TRBV7-2; clone_size: .; j_call: TRBJ2-3; d_call: .
cdr3_aa: CATSGRASGELFF; cdr3_nt: TGTGCCACCAGTGGGAGGGCGAGCGGGGAGCTGTTTTTT; v_call: TRBV24-1; clone_size: .; j_call: TRBJ2-2; d_call: .
cdr3_aa: CASSVGDRLSGELFF; cdr3_nt: TGTGCCAGCAGCGTAGGGGACAGGTTGTCCGGGGAGCTGTTTTTT; v_call: TRBV9; clone_size: few; j_call: TRBJ2-2; d_call: TRBD1
cdr3_aa: CASSPRDRAVKNIQYF; cdr3_nt: TGTGCCAGCAGCCCCCGGGACAGGGCGGTCAAAAACATTCAGTACTTC; v_call: TRBV9; clone_size: .; j_call: TRBJ2-4; d_call: TRBD1
cdr3_aa: CASSGSRQGKENEAFF; cdr3_nt: TGTGCCAGTAGCGGATCAAGACAGGGAAAGGAGAATGAAGCTTTCTTT; v_call: TRBV19; clone_size: .; j_call: TRBJ1-1; d_call: TRBD1
cdr3_aa: CASKPGTRGEKLFF; cdr3_nt: TGTGCCAGCAAACCCGGGACGCGGGGTGAAAAACTGTTTTTT; v_call: TRBV6-5; clone_size: .; j_call: TRBJ1-4; d_call: .
cdr3_aa: CASSRVLGSSNEQFF; cdr3_nt: TGTGCCAGCAGCCGGGTCTTAGGTAGTTCCAATGAGCAGTTCTTC; v_call: TRBV5-4; clone_size: few; j_call: TRBJ2-1; d_call: .
cdr3_aa: CASSDNPQGAHGYTF; cdr3_nt: TGTGCCAGCTCTGACAATCCGCAGGGGGCTCATGGCTACACCTTC; v_call: TRBV2; clone_size: .; j_call: TRBJ1-2; d_call: TRBD1
cdr3_aa: CASGRGGVGEAFF; cdr3_nt: TGTGCCAGCGGTCGGGGTGGGGTGGGTGAAGCTTTCTTT; v_call: TRBV2; clone_size: .; j_call: TRBJ1-1; d_call: .
cdr3_aa: CASSQRQGGGYEQYF; cdr3_nt: TGCGCCAGCAGCCAACGGCAGGGCGGTGGGTACGAGCAGTACTTC; v_call: TRBV4-1; clone_size: .; j_call: TRBJ2-7; d_call: .
cdr3_aa: CASSPIAGQSYEQYF; cdr3_nt: TGTGCCAGTAGCCCAATAGCGGGACAATCCTACGAGCAGTACTTC; v_call: TRBV19; clone_size: .; j_call: TRBJ2-7; d_call: TRBD2
cdr3_aa: CASSSTGGDEQYF; cdr3_nt: TGTGCCAGCAGCTCGACAGGGGGCGACGAGCAGTACTTC; v_call: TRBV7-3; clone_size: .; j_call: TRBJ2-7; d_call: TRBD1
cdr3_aa: CASSSKTGGAMGETQYF; cdr3_nt: TGCGCCAGCAGCTCCAAGACAGGGGGCGCGATGGGAGAGACCCAGTACTTC; v_call: TRBV5-1; clone_size: .; j_call: TRBJ2-5; d_call: TRBD1
cdr3_aa: CASSLVAGTNTGELFF; cdr3_nt: TGTGCCAGCAGCTTGGTAGCCGGAACGAACACCGGGGAGCTGTTTTTT; v_call: TRBV5-4; clone_size: .; j_call: TRBJ2-2; d_call: .
cdr3_aa: CASGSGTSGIDNEQFF; cdr3_nt: TGTGCTAGTGGTTCCGGGACTAGCGGGATTGACAATGAGCAGTTCTTC; v_call: TRBV12-5; clone_size: .; j_call: TRBJ2-1; d_call: TRBD2
cdr3_aa: CASSIAGTAYNEQFF; cdr3_nt: TGTGCCAGTAGTATCGCCGGGACAGCTTACAATGAGCAGTTCTTC; v_call: TRBV19; clone_size: .; j_call: TRBJ2-1; d_call: TRBD1
cdr3_aa: CASSQERGTDYGYTF; cdr3_nt: TGCGCCAGCAGCCAAGAGAGAGGCACGGATTATGGCTACACCTTC; v_call: TRBV4-1; clone_size: .; j_call: TRBJ1-2; d_call: .
cdr3_aa: CASRTGSDTGELFF; cdr3_nt: TGTGCCAGCAGGACAGGGTCGGACACCGGGGAGCTGTTTTTT; v_call: TRBV28; clone_size: .; j_call: TRBJ2-2; d_call: TRBD1
cdr3_aa: CASSVGGYGYTF; cdr3_nt: TGTGCCAGCAGCGTAGGAGGGTATGGCTACACCTTC; v_call: TRBV9; clone_size: .; j_call: TRBJ1-2; d_call: .
cdr3_aa: CASSHGQATSGANVLTF; cdr3_nt: TGCGCCAGCAGCCACGGACAGGCAACCTCTGGGGCCAACGTCCTGACTTTC; v_call: TRBV5-1; clone_size: .; j_call: TRBJ2-6; d_call: TRBD1
cdr3_aa: CASSFGREGNPSYEQYF; cdr3_nt: TGTGCCAGCAGCTTCGGCCGGGAGGGGAACCCCTCTTACGAGCAGTACTTC; v_call: TRBV11-2; clone_size: .; j_call: TRBJ2-7; d_call: TRBD2
cdr3_aa: CASSLGDTSYEQYF; cdr3_nt: TGTGCCAGCAGTCTGGGGGACACCTCCTACGAGCAGTACTTC; v_call: TRBV27; clone_size: few; j_call: TRBJ2-7; d_call: .
cdr3_aa: CASSLGTSETDTQYF; cdr3_nt: TGTGCCAGCAGCTTAGGGACTAGCGAGACAGATACGCAGTATTTT; v_call: TRBV7-9; clone_size: .; j_call: TRBJ2-3; d_call: TRBD2
cdr3_aa: CASSQELQGAREQYF; cdr3_nt: TGTGCCAGCAGCCAAGAACTGCAGGGGGCTAGGGAGCAGTACTTC; v_call: TRBV4-2; clone_size: .; j_call: TRBJ2-7; d_call: TRBD1
cdr3_aa: CAWKTGNNQPQHF; cdr3_nt: TGTGCCTGGAAGACAGGGAACAATCAGCCCCAGCATTTT; v_call: TRBV30; clone_size: .; j_call: TRBJ1-5; d_call: TRBD1